This TCR beta chain was recovered during a study of blood T cells in healthy people across ages. Concerning this clonotype itself: Its antigen is not identified.

Together with a sample-barcoded 5' primer, a J-beta primer mix was included in a second PCR lasting about 6 to 11 cycles. From the 5' RACE reads, TCRdb called clonotypes with MiXCR, one entry per CDR3 protein. The sample holds roughly 1.4 million distinct CDR3 sequences, 45% to 70% seen once. CDR1 is SGHTA, CDR2 FQGNSA, per germline. V lost 1 base and J lost 0; bases outside the gene matches: 4. This CDR3 is built from 16 residues. The donors, aged roughly 6 to 95, were healthy Caucasians from Russia. Peripheral blood samples of around 11 milliliters were drawn from each donor. Study-wide points: Both higher diversity and more naive CD4+ cells marked long-lived donors when set against aged donors.

This clonotype originated in a man aged 18 to 30 in good health. Sequenced material: blood. The gene calls are TRBV7-2 and TRBJ2-3; 7 bases align to TRBD1. The CDR3 here is CASSLDRTGSTDTQYF. The DNA of the CDR3 is TGTGCCAGCAGCTTAGACCGGACAGGAAGCACAGATACGCAGTATTTT.